Listed below are T cell receptor beta chains from one sample, sequenced in a study of shared clonotypes between healthy human individuals. The protocol was immunoSEQ multiplex PCR, while the TCRdb copy is restricted to in-frame clones and leaves out a portion. The data show 2 million or so clones, about 95% seen once. What was sequenced was naive CD8+ T cells sorted from blood. These receptors came from a man between 18 and 29 years old in good health. The CDR3 runs from the conserved cysteine through the conserved F or W. The order of the fields is clone size, V gene, D gene, J gene, CDR3 protein, CDR3 DNA. The D gene is left open where the match is weak. Some rows mark clone size as missing; the rest say once, few, many or name a class of expanded clone.

NA,TRBV6-5,TRBD2,TRBJ2-1,CASSYSLAGGPHEQFF,TGTGCCAGCAGTTACTCCCTAGCGGGGGGCCCCCATGAGCAGTTCTTC
NA,TRBV15,TRBD2,TRBJ2-1,CATSRDRGTSNEQFF,TGTGCCACCAGCAGAGATCGCGGGACTAGCAACGAGCAGTTCTTC
NA,TRBV7-9,NA,TRBJ2-7,CASSTRDSRSYEQYF,TGTGCCAGCAGCACCCGGGATTCACGATCCTACGAGCAGTACTTC
NA,TRBV28,TRBD1,TRBJ1-5,CASSPRDREVGGNQPQHF,TGTGCCAGCAGTCCCCGGGACAGGGAAGTCGGTGGCAATCAGCCCCAGCATTTT
once,TRBV27,TRBD1,TRBJ2-7,CASSFGTGSSQVTYEQYF,TGTGCCAGCAGTTTCGGGACAGGGTCTTCTCAGGTCACCTACGAGCAGTACTTC
once,TRBV5-6,NA,TRBJ2-1,CASSLAGAYNEQFF,TGTGCCAGCAGCTTGGCGGGGGCCTACAATGAGCAGTTCTTC
NA,TRBV5-1,NA,TRBJ1-1,CASSLEASLNTEAFF,TGCGCCAGCAGCTTGGAAGCCAGCTTGAACACTGAAGCTTTCTTT
few,TRBV30,TRBD2,TRBJ2-3,CAWTRLASIDTQYF,TGTGCCTGGACCAGACTAGCCTCTATCGATACGCAGTATTTT
once,TRBV7-6,TRBD1,TRBJ2-7,CASSSGQGGSSYEQYF,TGTGCCAGCAGCTCCGGACAGGGGGGCAGCTCCTACGAGCAGTACTTC
NA,TRBV7-8,NA,TRBJ1-2,CASSLALSGSGSHGYTF,TGTGCCAGCAGCTTAGCGCTAAGTGGGTCAGGATCTCATGGCTACACCTTC
NA,TRBV5-6,NA,TRBJ2-7,CASSLGKGGLRFYEQYF,TGTGCCAGCAGCTTGGGAAAGGGGGGGCTTCGGTTTTACGAGCAGTACTTC
NA,TRBV10-3,NA,TRBJ2-5,CAISESSTDVYQETQYF,TGTGCCATCAGTGAGTCGTCGACAGACGTTTATCAAGAGACCCAGTACTTC
NA,TRBV2,NA,TRBJ1-2,CASSDFGYGYTF,TGTGCCAGCAGTGATTTTGGGTATGGCTACACCTTC
NA,TRBV27,NA,TRBJ2-5,CASGVASGLGAETQYF,TGTGCCAGCGGAGTTGCCTCGGGCCTCGGGGCAGAGACCCAGTACTTC
NA,TRBV28,TRBD2,TRBJ2-3,CASSWTSGSTDTQYF,TGTGCCAGCAGTTGGACTAGCGGAAGCACAGATACGCAGTATTTT
NA,TRBV11-2,TRBD1,TRBJ2-7,CASSSLQGEQYF,TGTGCCAGCAGCTCCTTACAGGGGGAGCAGTACTTC
NA,TRBV7-9,NA,TRBJ2-1,CASSPSGTGALIEQFF,TGTGCCAGCAGCCCTAGCGGGACAGGAGCCCTCATCGAGCAGTTCTTC
NA,TRBV15,NA,TRBJ1-1,CATSRDWGPEAFF,TGTGCCACCAGCAGAGATTGGGGTCCTGAAGCTTTCTTT
NA,TRBV5-1,TRBD1,TRBJ2-7,CASRQGNRDREHEQYF,TGCGCCAGCAGACAAGGCAACCGGGACAGGGAACACGAGCAGTACTTC
NA,TRBV7-9,TRBD2,TRBJ2-7,CASSKGLASSYEQYF,TGTGCCAGCAGCAAGGGACTAGCCAGCTCCTACGAGCAGTACTTC
once,TRBV9,NA,TRBJ2-7,CASSLGILPYEQYF,TGTGCCAGCAGCCTCGGGATTCTGCCCTACGAGCAGTACTTC
NA,TRBV27,TRBD1,TRBJ1-1,CASRTGVVTEAFF,TGTGCCAGCAGAACAGGGGTAGTCACTGAAGCTTTCTTT
NA,TRBV28,NA,TRBJ2-5,CASSLLEDSQETQYF,TGTGCCAGCAGTTTATTAGAAGACAGCCAAGAGACCCAGTACTTC
NA,TRBV2,NA,TRBJ2-7,CASSEEGNSYEQYF,TGTGCCAGCAGTGAAGAAGGGAACTCCTACGAGCAGTACTTC
NA,TRBV4-1,TRBD1,TRBJ1-1,CASSHPTGAEDTEAFF,TGCGCCAGCAGCCACCCCACAGGGGCGGAGGACACTGAAGCTTTCTTT